Shown below are 27 T cell receptor beta chains from a single sample sequenced in a study of vaccination and CD4 T cells after COVID-19. The antigens these receptors bind are not known. As for treatment: roughly 10-day PBMC culture with coronavirus spike peptide pools or control peptides (ViraFEST assay). The Oncomine TCR Beta short-read assay sequenced DNA from cultured CD4+ T cells. Using its own MiXCR run on the PCR reads, TCRdb lists one record per CDR3 protein. The table records just under 20,000 distinct CDR3 sequences, roughly 50% of them present only once. Sequencing was carried out using cultured CD4+ T cells from blood. The receptors shown here come from a human donor with COVID-19.

The genes are TRBV7-2 and TRBJ2-7; 11 nucleotides agree with TRBD1. CDR1 and CDR2 from the germline V gene are SGHTA and FQGNSA. The J segment lost 6 bases and the V segment lost 5 bases, leaving 9 bases of the junction unmatched. The CDR3 extends over 15 amino acids. In DNA, the CDR3 is TGTGCCAGCAGCCTTACGGGACAGGGGGTAGGCGAGCAGTACTTC. Translated, it gives CASSLTGQGVGEQYF.

There are a few counts of this clonotype. Germline is not matched at one junction end, which may reflect a read error. The J gene is TRBJ1-2, the V gene TRBV30; no clear D gene. This CDR3 has 13 residues. The V gene's germline CDR1 is GTSNPN and CDR2 SVGIG (reference sequence). In DNA, the CDR3 is TGTGCGTGGACCCCCCAGGTTGAGTTTGGCTACACCTTC. Amino acid sequence: CAWTPQVEFGYTF.

The chain couples TRBV28 to TRBJ2-2; D remains ambiguous. Germline CDR1 is MDHEN and CDR2 is SYDVKM. Trimming cost V 6 bases and J 0 bases, with 8 bases left between them. The CDR3 has 14 amino acids. CDR3 coding DNA: TGTGCCAGCAGCGTTACCCCGAACACCGGGGAGCTGTTTTTT. It is translated as CASSVTPNTGELFF.

CDR3 DNA: TGTGCCAGCAGTTACTCGAAGGGACAGAGGTCTTACGAGCAGTACTTC. Protein product: CASSYSKGQRSYEQYF. The chain employs TRBV6-5 and TRBJ2-7; 7 bases agree with TRBD1. The CDR3 is 16 residues long. V shed 0 bases, J shed 4 bases, and the junction held 9 bases outside the gene matches. Germline loops: CDR1 MNHEY, CDR2 SVGAGI.

This clonotype is medium-sized in the sample. This rearrangement joins TRBV27 to TRBJ1-5, with 7 bases aligning to TRBD1. Trimming took 4 bases from V and 0 from J; bases not matched to a gene: 3. The CDR3 runs to 15 residues. Germline CDR1 is MNHEY and CDR2 is SMNVEV (reference sequence). The CDR3 reads CASSSGTDSNQPQHF. The CDR3, as DNA: TGTGCCAGCAGTTCCGGGACAGATAGCAATCAGCCCCAGCATTTT.

This clonotype is categorized as large. The chain uses TRBV11-2 and TRBJ1-2, with TRBD1 identical over 7 bases. The germline gives CDR1 SGHAT, CDR2 FQNNGV. The CDR3 sequence is 15 residues long. Trimming took 5 bases from V and 4 from J; bases not matched to a gene: 10. The CDR3 protein is CASSPRMRQGYGYTF. Here the CDR3 DNA reads TGTGCCAGCAGCCCCCGGATGAGACAGGGCTATGGCTACACCTTC.

V gene TRBV5-4 combines with J gene TRBJ1-5, with TRBD1 matching over 10 bases. This CDR3 spans 15 amino acids. Germline-derived CDR1 and CDR2 are SGHNT and YYREEE (reference sequence). The junction had 5 bases not matched to a gene; V was cut back by 3 bases and J by 5 bases. This chain's CDR3 is CASSSHGTGDQPQHF. The CDR3 nucleotides are TGTGCCAGCAGCTCTCACGGGACAGGGGATCAGCCCCAGCATTTT.

The chain has TRBV28 and TRBJ1-1; 8 positions match TRBD1. This CDR3 is 15 amino acids long. J gave up 1 base and V 7 bases, and 8 bases lay outside the gene matches. Germline lookup yields CDR1 MDHEN and CDR2 SYDVKM. The CDR3 DNA reads as TGTGCCAGCACAACCGCCGGGACAGGGAACACTGAAGCTTTCTTT. As protein: CASTTAGTGNTEAFF.

The gene calls are TRBV5-3 and TRBJ1-5; no firm D call. TRBV5-3 is treated as an ORF (open reading frame) with a function not yet certain. V lost 8 bases and J 8 bases, leaving 17 bases between the germline ends. This CDR3 spans 13 amino acids. The CDR3: CASSPGSREPQHF. Here the CDR3 DNA reads TGTGCCAGCAGCCCCGGGTCCCGGGAGCCCCAGCATTTT.

This sequence joins TRBV6-1 and TRBJ1-2; D not resolved. The germline V gene has CDR1 MNHNS and CDR2 SASEGT. V dropped 4 bases and J dropped 3 bases, with 12 bases sitting between them. This CDR3 contains 14 residues. In DNA form, the CDR3 reads TGTGCCAGCAGTGGGTGGGAAAGAGACTATGGCTACACCTTC. Translating it yields CASSGWERDYGYTF.

This clonotype was seen a handful of times. This sequence joins TRBV5-1 and TRBJ1-1; TRBD1 might be the D (5 bases). Trimming took off 3 bases at V and 8 bases at J, with 20 bases between the two ends. Germline CDR1 and CDR2: SGHRS and YFSETQ. The CDR3 runs to 15 residues. The CDR3 DNA reads as TGCGCCAGCAGCTCCACTCCGGACACGACTTTAGAAGCTTTCTTT. Translating gives CASSSTPDTTLEAFF.

The V call is TRBV5-1, the J call TRBJ1-1; 8 positions agree with TRBD1. This CDR3 has 14 amino acids. J gave up 11 bases and V 2 bases, and 11 bases lay outside the gene matches. Germline assignment: CDR1 SGHRS and CDR2 YFSETQ. The CDR3 DNA follows: TGCGCCAGCAGCTTTAGACAGGGGTTCGGTCGTGCTTTCTTT. Translated, it gives CASSFRQGFGRAFF.

Judged by abundance, this clonotype is medium-sized. The V gene is TRBV6-5, the J gene TRBJ1-2, with 8 bases that match TRBD1. The CDR3 covers 17 residues. V lost 2 bases, J lost 0 bases, and 8 bases stayed unmatched. CDR1 MNHEY and CDR2 SVGAGI come from the germline V gene. The CDR3 sequence: CASSYGQGRHTNYGYTF. In DNA, the CDR3 is TGTGCCAGCAGTTACGGACAGGGCCGACATACTAACTATGGCTACACCTTC.

This clonotype was seen a handful of times. This sequence joins TRBV5-1 and TRBJ2-5; 7 nucleotides line up with TRBD2. From germline, CDR1 is SGHRS and CDR2 YFSETQ. CDR3 length: 13 residues. With 6 bases clipped from V and 5 bases from J, the junction kept 7 bases outside the gene matches. CDR3 bases: TGCGCCAGCACGATGCGGGGGATGGAGACCCAGTACTTC. Translating gives CASTMRGMETQYF.

The CDR3 DNA reads TGTGCCAGCAGTCCTCGGGGTGGTTATAGCAATCAGCCCCAGCATTTT. Its protein is CASSPRGGYSNQPQHF. V is TRBV27 and J is TRBJ1-5; D is ambiguous. This CDR3 is 16 amino acids long. Deletions cut 5 bases from V and 0 bases from J, with 14 bases between. Germline assignment: CDR1 MNHEY and CDR2 SMNVEV (reference sequence).

The rearrangement links TRBV30 to TRBJ1-2; D remains unclear. The ends were cut back, 0 bases at V and 1 base at J, with 9 bases in the middle. Germline values: CDR1 GTSNPN, CDR2 SVGIG (reference sequence). CDR3 length equals 14 residues. The DNA of the CDR3 is TGTGCCTGGAGTGTAGTAGAATATAACTATGGCTACACCTTC. Encoded protein: CAWSVVEYNYGYTF. The full variable domain, completed using reference TRBV30 and TRBJ1-2, is SQTIHQWPATLVQPVGSPLSLECTVEGTSNPNLYWYRQAAGRGLQLLFYSVGIGQISSEVPQNLSASRPQDRQFILSSKKLLLSDSGFYLCAWSVVEYNYGYTFGSGTRLTVV.

In its sample, this clonotype was seen a few times. CDR3 nucleotides: TGTGCCAGCAGCTTAGGGGGACAGAGCTCTGGAAACACCATATATTTT. Its protein product is CASSLGGQSSGNTIYF. V usage is TRBV7-6 and J usage is TRBJ1-3; 7 nucleotides align to TRBD1. Trimming took 1 base from V and 0 from J; bases not matched to a gene: 3. There are 16 residues in the CDR3. The germline V gene has CDR1 SGHVS and CDR2 FNYEAQ.

The CDR3 nucleotides read TGTGCCAGCAGTACTGGGGGGACAGGGGCGAACACCGGGGAGCTGTTTTTT. Protein: CASSTGGTGANTGELFF. The chain uses TRBV6-1 and TRBJ2-2; 10 bases align to TRBD1. CDR1 is MNHNS and CDR2 is SASEGT in the germline V gene. Trimming at V came to 5 bases and at J to 0 bases, leaving 6 bases not matched to a gene. The CDR3 covers 17 residues.

The chain joins TRBV7-9 to TRBJ2-7; 9 bases line up with TRBD1. J lost 3 bases, V lost 5 bases, and 11 bases had no gene match. The CDR3 is 16 residues long. Germline loops: CDR1 SEHNR, CDR2 FQNEAQ (reference sequence). The CDR3 bases are TGTGCCAGCAGCCACTTTGGGGGGACAGGGCTCTACGAGCAGTACTTC. This translates into CASSHFGGTGLYEQYF.

V and J are TRBV6-1 and TRBJ1-1; D ambiguous. There are 12 residues in the CDR3. The germline gives CDR1 MNHNS, CDR2 SASEGT. Trimming removed 2 bases from V and 7 bases from J, with 8 bases in between. For the CDR3, the DNA is TGTGCCAGCAGTGAATACCCAATTGAAGCTTTCTTT. Translated: CASSEYPIEAFF.

The table lists this clonotype with a few counts. The CDR3 DNA reads as TGCAGTGCCACGAGGGGAGCTAACTATGGCTACACCTTC. Protein sequence: CSATRGANYGYTF. The J gene is TRBJ1-2, the V gene TRBV20-1; a weak D match, TRBD1 (5 bases). CDR1 is DFQATT, CDR2 SNEGSKA, per germline (reference sequence). The CDR3 covers 13 residues. The V and J ends lost 6 bases and 0 bases respectively, with 11 bases between them.

This clonotype was seen a handful of times. The chain recombines TRBV11-3 with TRBJ1-2, with D uncertain. Trimming stripped 2 bases from V and 6 bases from J, with 7 bases between. The CDR3 is 12 residues long. Germline V CDR1 and CDR2: SGHNT, YENEEA. CDR3 nucleotide sequence: TGTGCCAGCAGCTTATCAGAAAATGGCTACACCTTC. Translated, it gives CASSLSENGYTF.

The sample holds one count of this clonotype. V gene TRBV29-1 combines with J gene TRBJ2-5, with a tentative D call TRBD1 (6 bases). The germline V gene encodes CDR1 SQVTM and CDR2 ANQGSEA. The CDR3 runs 11 residues. Trimming cost V 7 bases and J 2 bases, with 8 bases left between them. The chain's CDR3 is CSGGQQETQYF. In nucleotides, the CDR3 is TGCAGCGGGGGACAACAAGAGACCCAGTACTTC.

The J gene is TRBJ2-7, the V gene TRBV5-8; D not certain. CDR3 length: 17 residues. Trimming cost V 4 bases and J 0 bases, with 20 bases left between them. Germline lookup yields CDR1 SGHTS and CDR2 YDEGEE. In nucleotides, the CDR3 is TGTGCCAGCAGCCTAGGTTCCCTGCGGCAACCCTCCTACGAGCAGTACTTC. Translation gives CASSLGSLRQPSYEQYF.

This clonotype was observed a few times. V and J are TRBV28 and TRBJ1-6; D is ambiguous. The V end was cut by 8 bases, the J end by 2 bases, with 10 bases between. Germline V gives CDR1 MDHEN, CDR2 SYDVKM. The CDR3 extends over 14 amino acids. The CDR3 nucleotides are TGTGCCAGCTGGTCGAACACCTATAATTCACCCCTCCACTTT. Residues: CASWSNTYNSPLHF.

The V gene is TRBV6-1, the J gene TRBJ1-2; D is perhaps TRBD1 (6 bases). In germline, CDR1 is MNHNS, CDR2 SASEGT. CDR3 size: 16 residues. The V gene lost 7 bases and the J gene lost 4 bases, with 22 bases spanning the gap. DNA of the CDR3: TGTGCCAGCATGGCAAAAACCGGGACACACGCCTATGGCTACACCTTC. Its protein product is CASMAKTGTHAYGYTF.

This clonotype was counted only a few times. The chain uses TRBV10-2 and TRBJ1-3; perhaps TRBD1 as D (5 bases). Germline V gene data show CDR1 as WSHSY and CDR2 as SAAADI. The CDR3 spans 13 residues. Trimming cost V 9 bases and J 4 bases, with 13 bases left between them. Here the CDR3 reads CASSSGTGNTIYF. The CDR3 nucleotides are TGCGCCAGTTCCTCGGGGACGGGAAACACCATATATTTT.